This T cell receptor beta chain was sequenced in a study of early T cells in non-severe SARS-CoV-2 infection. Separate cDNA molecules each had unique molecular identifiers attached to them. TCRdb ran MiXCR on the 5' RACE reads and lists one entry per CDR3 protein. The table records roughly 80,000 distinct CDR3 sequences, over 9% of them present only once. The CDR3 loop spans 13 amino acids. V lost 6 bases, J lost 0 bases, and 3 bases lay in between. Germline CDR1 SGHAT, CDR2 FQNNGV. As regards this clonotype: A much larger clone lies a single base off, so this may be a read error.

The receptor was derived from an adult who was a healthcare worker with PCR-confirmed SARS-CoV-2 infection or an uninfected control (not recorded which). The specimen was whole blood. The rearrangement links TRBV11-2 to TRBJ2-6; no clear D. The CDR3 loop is CASRHSGANVLTF. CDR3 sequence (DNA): TGTGCCAGCAGGCACTCTGGGGCCAACGTCCTGACTTTC.